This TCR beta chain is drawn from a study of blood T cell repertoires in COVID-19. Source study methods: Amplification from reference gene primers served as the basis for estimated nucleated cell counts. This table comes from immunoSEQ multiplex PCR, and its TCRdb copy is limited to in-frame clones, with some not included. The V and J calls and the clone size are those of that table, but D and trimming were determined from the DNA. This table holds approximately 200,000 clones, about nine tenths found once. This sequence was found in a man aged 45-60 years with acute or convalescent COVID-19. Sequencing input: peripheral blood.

The CDR3 bases are TGTGCCAGCAGCGTATTCCCTGGAAGGGGATACGAGCAGTACTTC. This encodes CASSVFPGRGYEQYF. The V gene is TRBV9, the J gene TRBJ2-7, with D perhaps matching TRBD1 (5 bases). The germline V gene has CDR1 SGDLS and CDR2 YYNGEE. Trimming stripped 1 base from V and 4 bases from J, with 15 bases between. This CDR3 is built from 15 residues.